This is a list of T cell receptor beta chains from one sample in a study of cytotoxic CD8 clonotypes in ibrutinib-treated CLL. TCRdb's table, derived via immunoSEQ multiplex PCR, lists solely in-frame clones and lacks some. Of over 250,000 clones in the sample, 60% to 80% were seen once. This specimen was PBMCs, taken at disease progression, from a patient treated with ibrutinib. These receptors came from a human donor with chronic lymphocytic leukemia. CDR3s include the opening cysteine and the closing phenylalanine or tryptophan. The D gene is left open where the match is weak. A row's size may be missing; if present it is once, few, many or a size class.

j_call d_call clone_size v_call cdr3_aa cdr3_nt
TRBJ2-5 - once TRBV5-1 CASSSGEETQYF TGCGCCAGCAGCTCGGGAGAAGAGACCCAGTACTTC
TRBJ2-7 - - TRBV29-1 CSVGGSYEQYF TGCAGCGTTGGAGGTTCCTACGAGCAGTACTTC
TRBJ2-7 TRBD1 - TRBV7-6 CASSPRGRTGLDEQYF TGTGCCAGCAGCCCAAGAGGCCGGACAGGGCTAGACGAGCAGTACTTC
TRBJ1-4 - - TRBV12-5 CASGLAPHRSTNEKLFF TGTGCTAGTGGTTTGGCACCTCACAGATCAACTAATGAAAAACTGTTTTTT
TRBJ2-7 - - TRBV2 CASSEGLADEQYF TGTGCCAGCAGTGAAGGTTTAGCAGACGAGCAGTACTTC
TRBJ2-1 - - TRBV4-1 CASSQDWAVTRGEEQFF TGCGCCAGCAGCCAAGATTGGGCGGTTACACGGGGTGAGGAGCAGTTCTTC
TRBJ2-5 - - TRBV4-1 CASSHEVPGLGTQYF TGCGCCAGCAGCCACGAGGTACCAGGGTTAGGGACCCAGTACTTC
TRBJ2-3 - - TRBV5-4 CASSFVPDTQYF TGTGCCAGCAGCTTTGTCCCAGATACGCAGTATTTT
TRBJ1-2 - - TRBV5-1 CASSLGQDSYGYTF TGCGCCAGCAGCTTGGGACAGGATAGTTATGGCTACACCTTC
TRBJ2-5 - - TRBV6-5 CASRYQPGARETQYF TGTGCCAGCAGATATCAACCAGGGGCGAGGGAGACCCAGTACTTC
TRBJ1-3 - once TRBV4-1 CASSHKQKVGGNTIYF TGCGCCAGCAGCCACAAACAGAAGGTTGGGGGAAACACCATATATTTT
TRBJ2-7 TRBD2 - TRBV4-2 CASSRTSSYYEQYF TGTGCCAGCAGCCGGACTAGCAGCTACTACGAGCAGTACTTC
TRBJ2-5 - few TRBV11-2 CASSLEATGYQETQYF TGTGCCAGCAGCTTAGAGGCTACAGGGTACCAAGAGACCCAGTACTTC
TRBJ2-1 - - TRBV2 CASLGRGVDEQFF TGTGCCAGCTTAGGCAGGGGAGTCGATGAGCAGTTCTTC
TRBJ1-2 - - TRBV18 CASSPPLPSGYTF TGTGCCAGCTCACCACCGTTACCGTCCGGCTACACCTTC
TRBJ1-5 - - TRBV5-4 CASSSGVNQPQHF TGTGCCAGCAGTTCTGGGGTTAATCAGCCCCAGCATTTT
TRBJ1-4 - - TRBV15 CATSREGPSGEKLFF TGTGCCACCAGCAGAGAGGGACCGTCAGGGGAAAAACTGTTTTTT
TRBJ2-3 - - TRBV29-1 CSVDPENAQYF TGCAGCGTTGACCCGGAGAATGCGCAGTATTTT
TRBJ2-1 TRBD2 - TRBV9 CASSHSGISYNEQFF TGTGCCAGCAGCCATAGCGGGATCTCCTACAATGAGCAGTTCTTC
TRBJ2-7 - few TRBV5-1 CASSRATGHGYEQYF TGCGCCAGCAGCAGGGCGACGGGACACGGCTACGAGCAGTACTTC
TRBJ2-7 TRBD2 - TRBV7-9 CASSRSGGLSYEQYF TGTGCCAGCAGCCGTAGCGGGGGACTCTCCTACGAGCAGTACTTC
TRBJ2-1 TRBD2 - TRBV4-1 CASSQDLPSGMNEQFF TGCGCCAGCAGCCAAGATCTGCCTAGCGGGATGAATGAGCAGTTCTTC
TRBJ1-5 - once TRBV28 CASSSTGLSKRIHQNQPQHF TGTGCCAGCAGCTCTACGGGCCTCAGCAAGCGAATCCACCAAAATCAGCCCCAGCATTTT
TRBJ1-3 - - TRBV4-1 CASSQEGAAALGNTIYF TGCGCCAGCAGCCAAGAAGGGGCGGCTGCCCTTGGAAACACCATATATTTT
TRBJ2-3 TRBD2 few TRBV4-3 CASSQHRTSGSQGDTQYF TGCGCCAGCAGCCAACATAGGACTAGCGGGAGCCAAGGAGATACGCAGTATTTT
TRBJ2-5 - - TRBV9 CASSVGPRGGGETQYF TGTGCCAGCAGCGTAGGACCACGGGGTGGAGGCGAGACCCAGTACTTC
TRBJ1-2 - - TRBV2 CASNPAGDLLNYGYTF TGTGCCAGCAACCCAGCGGGGGACCTCCTTAACTATGGCTACACCTTC
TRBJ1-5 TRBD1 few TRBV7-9 CASSPTGAHQPQHF TGTGCCAGCAGCCCGACAGGGGCACATCAGCCCCAGCATTTT
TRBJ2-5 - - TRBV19 CASRPQGRETQYF TGTGCCAGTAGACCTCAGGGACGGGAGACCCAGTACTTC
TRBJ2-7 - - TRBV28 CASSFSYEQYF TGTGCCAGCAGTTTCAGTTACGAGCAGTACTTC
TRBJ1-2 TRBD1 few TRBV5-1 CASSWETGAPIGYTF TGCGCCAGCAGCTGGGAGACAGGGGCCCCGATCGGCTACACCTTC
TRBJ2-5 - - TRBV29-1 CSVGGADEKETQYF TGCAGCGTTGGGGGGGCCGATGAGAAAGAGACCCAGTACTTC
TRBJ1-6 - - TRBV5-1 CASSQHELGVGGNSPLHF TGCGCCAGCAGCCAGCACGAGTTGGGGGTGGGTGGTAATTCACCCCTCCACTTT
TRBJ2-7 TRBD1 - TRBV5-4 CASSPRDRASHQHEQYF TGTGCCAGCAGCCCCAGGGACAGGGCGTCCCACCAACACGAGCAGTACTTC
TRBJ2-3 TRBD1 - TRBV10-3 CANGRTGKGIDTQYF TGTGCCAATGGTAGGACAGGGAAAGGGATAGATACGCAGTATTTT
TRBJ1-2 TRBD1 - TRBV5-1 CASSFRTGEIGYTF TGCGCCAGCAGCTTTCGGACAGGGGAAATTGGCTACACCTTC
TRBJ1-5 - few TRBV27 CASGGSSNQPQHF TGTGCCAGCGGGGGGTCTAGCAATCAGCCCCAGCATTTT
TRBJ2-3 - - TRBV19 CASSPRGEGTDTQYF TGTGCCAGTAGCCCAAGAGGCGAGGGCACAGATACGCAGTATTTT
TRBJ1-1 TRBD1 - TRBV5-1 CASSSRDRAGTEAFF TGCGCCAGCAGCTCACGGGACAGGGCGGGCACTGAAGCTTTCTTT
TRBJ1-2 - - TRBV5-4 CASSLPGVNYGYTF TGTGCCAGCAGCTTGCCGGGGGTGAACTATGGCTACACCTTC
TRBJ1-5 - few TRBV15 CATSVGGGNQPQHF TGTGCCACCAGTGTAGGCGGGGGCAATCAGCCCCAGCATTTT
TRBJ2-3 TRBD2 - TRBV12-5 CASGLGLATQYF TGTGCTAGTGGTTTAGGACTAGCAACGCAGTATTTT
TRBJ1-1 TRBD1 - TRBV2 CASSLIISTGGTEAFF TGTGCCAGCAGTCTGATAATATCCACAGGGGGCACTGAAGCTTTCTTT